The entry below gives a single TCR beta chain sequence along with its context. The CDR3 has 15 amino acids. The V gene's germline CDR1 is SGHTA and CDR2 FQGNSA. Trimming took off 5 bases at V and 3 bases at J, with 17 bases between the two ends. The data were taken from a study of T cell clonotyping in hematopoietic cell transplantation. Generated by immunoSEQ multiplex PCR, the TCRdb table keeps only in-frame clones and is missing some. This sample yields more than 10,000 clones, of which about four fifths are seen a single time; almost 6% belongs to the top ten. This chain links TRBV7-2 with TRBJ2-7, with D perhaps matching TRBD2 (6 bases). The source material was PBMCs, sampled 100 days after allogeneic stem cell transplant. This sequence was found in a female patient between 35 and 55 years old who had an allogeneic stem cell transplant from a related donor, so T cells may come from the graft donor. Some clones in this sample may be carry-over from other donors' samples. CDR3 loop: CASSQHGGGGYEQYF. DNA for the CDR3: TGTGCCAGCAGCCAACATGGGGGAGGTGGCTACGAGCAGTACTTC.